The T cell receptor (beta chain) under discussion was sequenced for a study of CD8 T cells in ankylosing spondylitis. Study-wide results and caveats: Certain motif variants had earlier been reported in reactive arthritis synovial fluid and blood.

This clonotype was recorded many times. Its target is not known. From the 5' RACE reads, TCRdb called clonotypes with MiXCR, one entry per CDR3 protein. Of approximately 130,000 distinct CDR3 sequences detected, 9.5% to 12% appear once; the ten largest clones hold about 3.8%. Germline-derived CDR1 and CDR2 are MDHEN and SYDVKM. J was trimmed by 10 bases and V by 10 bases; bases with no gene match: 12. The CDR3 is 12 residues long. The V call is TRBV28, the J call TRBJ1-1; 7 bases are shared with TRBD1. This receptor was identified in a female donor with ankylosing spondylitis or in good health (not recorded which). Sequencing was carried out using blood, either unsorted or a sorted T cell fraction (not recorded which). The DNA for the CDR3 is TGTGCCACTCGACAGGGAGGGGTGGGAGCTTTCTTT. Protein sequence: CATRQGGVGAFF. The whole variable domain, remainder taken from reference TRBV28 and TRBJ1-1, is DVKVTQSSRYLVKRTGEKVFLECVQDMDHENMFWYRQDPGLGLRLIYFSYDVKMKEKGDIPEGYSVSREKKERFSLILESASTNQTSMYLCATRQGGVGAFFGQGTRLTVV.